These T cell receptor beta chains were read from a single sample in a study of blood T cell repertoires in COVID-19. TCRdb's copy holds only in-frame clones and misses some; the assay was immunoSEQ multiplex PCR. The sample has around 130,000 clones, around nine tenths seen once. The material sequenced was peripheral blood. The receptors derive from a man aged 65 to 85 with active COVID-19. Both conserved end residues are part of each CDR3. Fields, in order: clone size, J gene, D gene, V gene, CDR3 protein, CDR3 DNA. D genes are given only for firm matches. Clone size appears in some rows only: once, few, many, or a class for an expanded clone.

>.|TRBJ2-3|TRBD2|TRBV4-2
CASSTVAGGNTDTQYF
TGTGCCAGCAGCACTGTAGCGGGAGGCAACACAGATACGCAGTATTTT
>.|TRBJ1-4|.|TRBV5-1
CASSLGTVEKLFF
TGCGCCAGCAGCTTGGGGACAGTGGAGAAACTGTTTTTT
>.|TRBJ2-3|TRBD2|TRBV9
CASSPRGSGRSPLTDTQYF
TGTGCCAGCAGCCCCCGGGGGAGCGGGAGATCCCCCTTGACAGATACGCAGTATTTT
>.|TRBJ1-4|.|TRBV5-1
CASSLNAGDGTNEKLFF
TGCGCCAGCAGCTTGAACGCAGGGGATGGAACTAATGAAAAACTGTTTTTT
>.|TRBJ2-6|.|TRBV19
CASRWDTLANVLTF
TGTGCCAGTAGATGGGACACCCTTGCCAACGTCCTGACTTTC
>.|TRBJ1-5|TRBD1|TRBV6-2/TRBV6-3
CASSYRRGQQPQHF
TGTGCCAGCAGTTATAGGAGGGGGCAACAGCCCCAGCATTTT
>.|TRBJ1-5|.|TRBV7-2
CASSLGDSSNQPQHF
TGTGCCAGCAGCTTAGGGGACTCTAGCAATCAGCCCCAGCATTTT
>.|TRBJ1-5|.|TRBV30
CAWSPGYSNQPQHF
TGTGCCTGGAGTCCGGGGTATAGCAATCAGCCCCAGCATTTT
>.|TRBJ2-7|.|TRBV12-3/TRBV12-4
CASRGATYEQYF
TGTGCCAGCCGTGGGGCTACCTACGAGCAGTACTTC
>.|TRBJ1-1|TRBD1|TRBV28
CASSLGQGRSAFF
TGTGCCAGCAGTCTAGGACAGGGGAGGTCAGCTTTCTTT
>.|TRBJ2-5|.|TRBV2
CASESRGETQYF
TGTGCCAGCGAATCTAGAGGAGAGACCCAGTACTTC
>.|TRBJ1-2|TRBD1|TRBV7-2
CASSSPGTGFYGYTF
TGTGCCAGCAGCTCTCCCGGGACAGGCTTCTATGGCTACACCTTC
>.|TRBJ1-2|.|TRBV29-1
CSVEDIYGYTF
TGCAGCGTCGAAGACATCTATGGCTACACCTTC
>.|TRBJ1-6|TRBD1|TRBV3-1/TRBV3-2
CASSQDKGQRNSPLHF
TGTGCCAGCAGCCAAGATAAGGGACAGAGGAATTCACCCCTCCACTTT
>.|TRBJ2-3|.|TRBV3-1/TRBV3-2
CASSQDGGYTQYF
TGTGCCAGCAGCCAAGATGGGGGGTACACGCAGTATTTT
>.|TRBJ2-1|TRBD2|TRBV28
CASSSRLAGLNEQFF
TGTGCCAGCAGTTCCAGACTAGCGGGGCTCAATGAGCAGTTCTTC
>.|TRBJ1-1|TRBD1|TRBV11-3
CASSLRGRDTEAFF
TGTGCCAGCAGCTTAAGGGGGCGAGACACTGAAGCTTTCTTT
>.|TRBJ1-6|.|TRBV28
CASSFRGLVSSYNSPLHF
TGTGCCAGCAGTTTCAGGGGTCTCGTAAGCTCCTATAATTCACCCCTCCACTTT
>.|TRBJ2-7|.|TRBV18
CASSPRDLGLYEQYF
TGTGCCAGCTCACCAAGGGACTTAGGCCTCTACGAGCAGTACTTC
>.|TRBJ1-4|.|TRBV5-1
CASSEGGTNEKLFF
TGCGCCAGCAGTGAGGGAGGAACTAATGAAAAACTGTTTTTT
>once|TRBJ2-7|TRBD2|TRBV14
CASSRSSGSYEQYF
TGTGCCAGCAGCCGATCTAGCGGCTCCTACGAGCAGTACTTC
>.|TRBJ1-4|TRBD1|TRBV6-2/TRBV6-3
CASSYEKGAGEKLFF
TGTGCCAGCAGTTACGAGAAGGGGGCCGGAGAAAAACTGTTTTTT
>.|TRBJ1-1|.|TRBV30
CAWSLQGKVAFF
TGTGCCTGGAGTCTACAGGGAAAGGTGGCTTTCTTT